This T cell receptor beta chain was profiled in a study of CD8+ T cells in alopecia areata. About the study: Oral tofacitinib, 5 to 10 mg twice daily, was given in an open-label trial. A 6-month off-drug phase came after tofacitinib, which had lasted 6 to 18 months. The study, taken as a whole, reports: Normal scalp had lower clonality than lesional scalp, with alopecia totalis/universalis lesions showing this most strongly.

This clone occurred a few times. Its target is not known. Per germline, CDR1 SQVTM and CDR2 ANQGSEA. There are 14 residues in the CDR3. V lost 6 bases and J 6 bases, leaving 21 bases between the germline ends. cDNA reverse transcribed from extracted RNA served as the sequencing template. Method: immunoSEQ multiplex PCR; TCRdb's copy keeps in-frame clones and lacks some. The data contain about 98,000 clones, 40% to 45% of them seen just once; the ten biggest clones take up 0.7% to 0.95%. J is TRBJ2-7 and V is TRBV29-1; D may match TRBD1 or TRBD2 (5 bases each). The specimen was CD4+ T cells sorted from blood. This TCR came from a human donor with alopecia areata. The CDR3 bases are TGCAGCGTCGGTGTGACCGGGGCCTTTGGCGAGCAGTACTTC. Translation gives CSVGVTGAFGEQYF.